This T cell receptor (beta chain) emerged from a study of CD8 T cells in Susac syndrome. A quantity of roughly 0.5 to 1 ug RNA underwent reverse transcription using random hexamers. With immunoSEQ multiplex PCR, TCR beta CDR3 was amplified across 54 Vbeta and 13 Jbeta. TCRdb processed the immunoSEQ multiplex PCR reads anew with MiXCR; each CDR3 protein has one entry. This sample has approximately 110,000 distinct CDR3 sequences, with about 95% found just once. This clonotype is a singleton in its sample. The V end lost 1 base, the J end lost 3 bases, and 16 bases lay between the germline ends. The CDR3 covers 16 residues. CDR1 is MNHEY and CDR2 is SVGEGT in the germline V gene. Controls were healthy donors (matched for age and sex). Isolation of CD8+ and CD4+ T cells was performed negatively, whereas enrichment of TEMRA cells was done by FACS.

The specimen sequenced was CD4+ T cells from PBMCs. This clonotype originated in a human donor in good health. The genes are TRBV6-2 or TRBV6-3 and TRBJ2-7; D perhaps matches TRBD1 (6 bases). The CDR3 DNA reads as TGTGCCAGCAGTTACTTAAACGGCAGGGGACGCTACGAGCAGTACTTC. As protein: CASSYLNGRGRYEQYF.